A single sample is the source of the 10 T cell receptor beta chains below, sequenced in a study of T cell responses to AZD1222 COVID-19 vaccine. Clones were read by immunoSEQ multiplex PCR, and TCRdb kept only the in-frame ones, dropping some. The sample has about 140,000 clones; roughly 90% are singletons. The source was peripheral blood, collected on day 0 of AZD1222 vaccination. Every receptor here comes from an adult in good health.

The DNA of the CDR3 is TGTGCCAGCAGCTTGGCCGGGGGGCCCCTGCTGGGCTACACCTTC. This gives the protein CASSLAGGPLLGYTF. The V and J genes are TRBV5-4 and TRBJ1-2; perhaps TRBD1 as D (6 bases). Germline CDR1 SGHNT, CDR2 YYREEE (reference sequence). The CDR3 length is 15 residues. V was shortened by 0 bases and J by 8 bases, with 17 bases between the two germline ends.

This chain links TRBV3-1 (or the pseudogene TRBV3-2) with TRBJ1-2, with D tentatively TRBD1 (5 bases). V lost 4 bases to trimming and J lost 6 bases, with 15 bases between them. CDR1 and CDR2 (germline): LGHDT, YNNKEL (reference sequence). The CDR3 spans 14 residues. CDR3 DNA: TGTGCCAGCAGCCCCTCGGAGGGGCTTGATGGCTACACCTTC. Its protein is CASSPSEGLDGYTF.

The chain uses TRBV5-1 and TRBJ1-1; D may be TRBD1 (6 bases). CDR3 length: 15 residues. The V end lost 9 bases, the J end lost 4 bases, and 22 bases lay between the germline ends. Germline assignment: CDR1 SGHRS and CDR2 YFSETQ. The CDR3 nucleotides are TGCGCCACCGCGAAGGGGGGCGAATACAGCACTGAAGCTTTCTTT. It specifies CATAKGGEYSTEAFF.

The chain is built from TRBV10-3 and TRBJ1-2; D is perhaps TRBD1 (6 bases). V lost 10 bases and J 14 bases, leaving 38 bases between the germline ends. Germline V CDR1 and CDR2: ENHRY, SYGVKD. This CDR3 spans 17 amino acids. The CDR3 DNA is TGTGCCACCCCCCCGCTAATTTACCCCTTACAGGGTAATCTGGAGACCTTC. Translating it yields CATPPLIYPLQGNLETF.

The chain uses TRBV27 and TRBJ1-2, with 9 bases that match TRBD1. The CDR3 runs 13 residues. V lost 5 bases to trimming and J lost 8 bases; unmatched junction nucleotides: 6. Looked up from germline, CDR1 is MNHEY and CDR2 is SMNVEV (reference sequence). The CDR3 nucleotides read TGTGCCAGCAGTCCACAGGGGGCGCGAGGCTACACCTTC. Amino acids: CASSPQGARGYTF.

The J gene is TRBJ2-2, the V gene TRBV6-6; 7 bases match TRBD1. CDR1 and CDR2 from the germline V gene are MNHNY and SVGAGI (reference sequence). The trim removed 8 bases at V and 0 bases at J, leaving 12 bases unmatched. This CDR3 contains 17 residues. The CDR3 nucleotides read TGTGCCAGCGGTCGGACAGGAGTTACTACGAACACCGGGGAGCTGTTTTTT. As protein: CASGRTGVTTNTGELFF.

The V and J genes are TRBV19 and TRBJ1-3, with D possibly matching TRBD1 (6 bases). Trimming took 2 bases from V and 4 from J, leaving 9 bases between them. CDR3 length equals 14 residues. The germline CDR1 and CDR2 sequences are LNHDA and SQIVND (reference sequence). CDR3 protein: CASSIQGNGNTIYF. CDR3 in DNA: TGTGCCAGTAGTATACAGGGGAACGGAAACACCATATATTTT.

The V call is TRBV6-1, the J call TRBJ2-2; D unclear. The CDR3 runs to 14 residues. Germline-derived CDR1 and CDR2 are MNHNS and SASEGT. Between the trimmed V and J ends, which lost 3 bases and 0 bases, there was a span of 5 bases. In nucleotides, the CDR3 is TGTGCCAGCAGTGAGAATTCGAACACCGGGGAGCTGTTTTTT. Protein sequence: CASSENSNTGELFF.

The chain joins TRBV7-6 to TRBJ2-1, with TRBD2 matching over 9 bases. Trimming cost V 5 bases and J 7 bases; bases outside gene matches: 15. Germline V gene sequence: CDR1 SGHVS, CDR2 FNYEAQ. This CDR3 is built from 17 residues. In nucleotides, the CDR3 is TGTGCCAGCAGCCCTATCGGTGGGCTAGCGGGAAGTAATGAGCAGTTCTTC. Protein: CASSPIGGLAGSNEQFF.

The chain employs TRBV24-1 and TRBJ2-1, with D possibly TRBD1 on 6 matching bases. The CDR3 runs 15 residues. V was clipped by 1 base and J by 7 bases, with 13 bases between them. Looked up from germline, CDR1 is KGHDR and CDR2 is SFDVKD. CDR3 coding DNA: TGTGCCACCAGTGATTTAAGGACAGCCACGAATGAGCAGTTCTTC. It is translated as CATSDLRTATNEQFF.